This TCR beta chain was captured by sequencing in a study of OX40 agonist ivuxolimab in advanced cancers. Study-level information: Partial responses were achieved by three patients, of whom one had hepatocellular carcinoma and two had cutaneous melanoma. Study-level results: Among the lowest peripheral clonal expansion occurred in 0.1-3.0 mg/kg partial responders.

CDR1 is LNHNV and CDR2 is YYDKDF in the germline V gene (reference sequence). V shed 1 base and J shed 4 bases, with 4 bases lying between them. This CDR3 has 12 amino acids. Generated by immunoSEQ multiplex PCR, the TCRdb table keeps only in-frame clones and is missing some. Here the sample spans about 40,000 clones, about 83% being singletons. This clone appeared a few times. Its specificity is not known. The source was CD4+ or CD8+ T cells sorted from blood, collected in a trial of the OX40 agonist ivuxolimab. The gene calls are TRBV15 and TRBJ2-5; D is ambiguous. The TCR was taken from an adult with an advanced solid tumor such as melanoma, head and neck, liver or kidney cancer. The DNA of the CDR3 is TGTGCCACCAGCAGAGTAGGAGAGACCCAGTACTTC. This encodes CATSRVGETQYF.